Given below is one TCR beta chain in context. This entry is derived from a study of blood T cell repertoires in COVID-19. Assignment of participants to cohorts was predicated upon participant-reported clinical history. Profiled with immunoSEQ multiplex PCR; TCRdb holds only in-frame clones, not every one. The sample lists fewer than 350,000 clones; 70% to 90% were seen once. Germline V gene data show CDR1 as SGHTA and CDR2 as FQGNSA. V gave up 1 base and J gave up 4 bases, with 13 bases separating them. The CDR3 consists of 15 residues. The chain recombines TRBV7-2 with TRBJ1-1; maybe TRBD1 (5 bases). Sequenced input: PBMCs or T cells enriched from blood (not recorded which). The source of this sequence is a woman under 40 with acute COVID-19. The CDR3 reads CASSLGSSGPTEAFF. CDR3 sequence (DNA): TGTGCCAGCAGCTTAGGGTCGTCAGGGCCCACTGAAGCTTTCTTT.